This TCR beta chain was observed in a study of graft-versus-host responses after intestinal transplantation. Study background: Induction using anti-thymocyte globulin, followed by tacrolimus and steroids for roughly 3 years, was given to all recipients. Study findings and constraints: HvG clone declines early post-transplant were associated with peak circulating GvH levels. Investigators detected GvH clones in recipient marrow, with some emerging earlier in ileum or blood. Individuals carrying graft-donor T cell macrochimerism showed high graft-versus-host to host-versus-graft clonal ratios in allografts.

V was pared by 1 base and J by 9 bases, with 9 bases between. Germline CDR1 and CDR2: SGHAT and FQDESV (reference sequence). The CDR3 has 12 residues. Regarding this clone: Antigen unknown.

Sequencing was performed with immunoSEQ multiplex PCR; in TCRdb, only in-frame clones are kept and a portion is missing. The sample records around 100,000 clones, 85% to 95% being singletons. The receptor comes from a human donor who was the organ donor for an intestinal transplant. The chain uses TRBV11-1 and TRBJ1-1; TRBD1 is a possible D gene (6 bases). The sequences come from unstimulated CD8+ T cells sorted from spleen or lymph node cells, collected before transplant. The DNA of the CDR3 is TGTGCCAGCAGCTTAGAGGGGGGGCAAGCTTTCTTT. Residues: CASSLEGGQAFF. Full variable domain (outside the CDR3, taken from reference TRBV11-1 and TRBJ1-1): EAEVAQSPRYKITEKSQAVAFWCDPISGHATLYWYRQILGQGPELLVQFQDESVVDDSQLPKDRFSAERLKGVDSTLKIQPAELGDSAMYLCASSLEGGQAFFGQGTRLTVV.